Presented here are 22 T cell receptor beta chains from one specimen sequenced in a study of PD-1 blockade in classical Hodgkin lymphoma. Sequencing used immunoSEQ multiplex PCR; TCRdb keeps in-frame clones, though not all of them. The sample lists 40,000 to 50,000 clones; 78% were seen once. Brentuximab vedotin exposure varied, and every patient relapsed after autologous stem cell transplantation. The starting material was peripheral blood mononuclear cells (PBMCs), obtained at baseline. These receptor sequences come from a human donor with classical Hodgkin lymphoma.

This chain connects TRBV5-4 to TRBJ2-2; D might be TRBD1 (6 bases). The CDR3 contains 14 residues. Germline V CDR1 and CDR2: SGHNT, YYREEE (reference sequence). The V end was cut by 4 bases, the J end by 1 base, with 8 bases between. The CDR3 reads CASSLGQNTGELFF. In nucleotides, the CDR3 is TGTGCCAGCAGCCTGGGACAGAACACCGGGGAGCTGTTTTTT.

CDR3 amino acids: CASSYSSGGGTDTQYF. CDR3 sequence (DNA): TGTGCCAGCAGTTACTCAAGCGGGGGCGGCACAGATACGCAGTATTTT. The chain uses TRBV6-5 and TRBJ2-3, with 8 positions matching TRBD2. CDR3 length equals 16 residues. In germline, CDR1 is MNHEY, CDR2 SVGAGI. The V gene end was trimmed by 0 bases and the J gene end by 1 base; junction bases not matched to a gene: 3.

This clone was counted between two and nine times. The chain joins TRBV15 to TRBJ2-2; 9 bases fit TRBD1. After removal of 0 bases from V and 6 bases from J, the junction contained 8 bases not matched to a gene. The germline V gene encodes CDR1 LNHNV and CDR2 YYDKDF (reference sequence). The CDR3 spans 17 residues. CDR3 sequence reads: CATSRDLPDRGAGELFF. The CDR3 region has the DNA TGTGCCACCAGCAGAGACCTACCAGACAGGGGGGCCGGGGAGCTGTTTTTT.

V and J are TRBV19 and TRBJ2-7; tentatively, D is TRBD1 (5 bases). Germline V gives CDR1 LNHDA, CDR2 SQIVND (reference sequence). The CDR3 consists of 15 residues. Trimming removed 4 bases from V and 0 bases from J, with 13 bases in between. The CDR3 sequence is CASSRIPGSSYEQYF. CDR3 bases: TGTGCCAGTAGTAGGATACCAGGGTCCTCCTACGAGCAGTACTTC.

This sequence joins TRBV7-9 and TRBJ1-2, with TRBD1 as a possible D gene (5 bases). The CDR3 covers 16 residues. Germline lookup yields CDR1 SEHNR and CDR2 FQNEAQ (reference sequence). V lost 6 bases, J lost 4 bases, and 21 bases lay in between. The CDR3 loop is CASRELGAGRIYGYTF. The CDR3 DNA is TGTGCCAGCAGGGAATTGGGAGCAGGGCGCATCTATGGCTACACCTTC.

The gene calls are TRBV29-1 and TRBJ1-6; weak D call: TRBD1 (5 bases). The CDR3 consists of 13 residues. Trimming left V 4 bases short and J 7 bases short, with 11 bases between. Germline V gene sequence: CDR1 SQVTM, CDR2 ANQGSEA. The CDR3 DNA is TGCAGCGTTGGTGAGGGGCAGAATTCACCCCTCCACTTT. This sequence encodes CSVGEGQNSPLHF. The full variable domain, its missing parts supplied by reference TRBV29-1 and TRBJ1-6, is SAVISQKPSRDICQRGTSLTIQCQVDSQVTMMFWYRQQPGQSLTLIATANQGSEATYESGFVIDKFPISRPNLTFSTLTVSNMSPEDSSIYLCSVGEGQNSPLHFGNGTRLTVT.

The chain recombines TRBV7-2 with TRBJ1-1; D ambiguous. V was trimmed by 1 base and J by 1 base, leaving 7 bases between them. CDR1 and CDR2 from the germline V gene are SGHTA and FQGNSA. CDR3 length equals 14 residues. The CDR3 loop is CASSLGAANTEAFF. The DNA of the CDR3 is TGTGCCAGCAGCTTAGGGGCCGCGAACACTGAAGCTTTCTTT.

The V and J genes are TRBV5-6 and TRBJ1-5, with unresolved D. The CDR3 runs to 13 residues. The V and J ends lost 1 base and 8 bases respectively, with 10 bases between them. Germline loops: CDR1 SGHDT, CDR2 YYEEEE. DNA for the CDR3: TGTGCCAGCAGCTTGCAACGAGTGGAGCCCCAGCATTTT. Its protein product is CASSLQRVEPQHF.

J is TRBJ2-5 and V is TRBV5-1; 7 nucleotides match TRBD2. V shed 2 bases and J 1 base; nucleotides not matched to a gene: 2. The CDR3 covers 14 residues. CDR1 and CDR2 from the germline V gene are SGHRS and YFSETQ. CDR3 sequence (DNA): TGCGCCAGCAGCTTCTGGACTAGCCAAGAGACCCAGTACTTC. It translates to CASSFWTSQETQYF.

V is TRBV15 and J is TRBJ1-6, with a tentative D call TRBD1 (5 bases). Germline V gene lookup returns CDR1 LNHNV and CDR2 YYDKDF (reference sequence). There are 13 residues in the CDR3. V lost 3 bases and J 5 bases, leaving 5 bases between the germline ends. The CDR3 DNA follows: TGTGCCACCAGCAGGACAGATAATTCACCCCTCCACTTT. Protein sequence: CATSRTDNSPLHF.

The CDR3 DNA reads TGCGCCAGCAGCCAGGGGCTTATGAATGAGCAGTTCTTC. Translation: CASSQGLMNEQFF. The rearrangement joins TRBV4-3 to TRBJ2-1, with TRBD1 as a possible D gene (5 bases). V was clipped by 3 bases and J by 7 bases, with 10 bases between them. The CDR3 runs 13 residues. Germline CDR1 LGHNA, CDR2 YSLEER.

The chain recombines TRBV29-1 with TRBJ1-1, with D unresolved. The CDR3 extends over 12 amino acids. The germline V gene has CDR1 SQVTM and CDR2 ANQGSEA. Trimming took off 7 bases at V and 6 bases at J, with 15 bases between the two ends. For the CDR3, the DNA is TGCAGCGCCATAGGGCCCGGAGCTGAAGCTTTCTTT. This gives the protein CSAIGPGAEAFF.

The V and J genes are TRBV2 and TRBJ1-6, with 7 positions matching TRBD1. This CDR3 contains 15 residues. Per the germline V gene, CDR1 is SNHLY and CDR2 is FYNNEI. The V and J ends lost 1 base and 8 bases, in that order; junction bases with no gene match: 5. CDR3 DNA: TGTGCCAGCAGTGAAGACCAGGGGGGGGATTCACCCCTCCACTTT. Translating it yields CASSEDQGGDSPLHF.

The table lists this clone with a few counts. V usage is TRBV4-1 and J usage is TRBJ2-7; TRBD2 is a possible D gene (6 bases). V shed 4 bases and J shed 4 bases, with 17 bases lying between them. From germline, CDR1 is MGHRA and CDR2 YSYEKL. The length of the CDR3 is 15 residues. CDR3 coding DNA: TGCGCCAGCAGCCCCTCGGGGGTGAGAGGATACGAGCAGTACTTC. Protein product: CASSPSGVRGYEQYF.

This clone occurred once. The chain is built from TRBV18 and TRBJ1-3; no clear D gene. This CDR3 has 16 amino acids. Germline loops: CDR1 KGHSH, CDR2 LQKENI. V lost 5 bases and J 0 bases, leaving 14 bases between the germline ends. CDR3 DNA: TGTGCCAGCTCAACGAACACGGCGATCTCTGGAAACACCATATATTTT. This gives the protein CASSTNTAISGNTIYF.

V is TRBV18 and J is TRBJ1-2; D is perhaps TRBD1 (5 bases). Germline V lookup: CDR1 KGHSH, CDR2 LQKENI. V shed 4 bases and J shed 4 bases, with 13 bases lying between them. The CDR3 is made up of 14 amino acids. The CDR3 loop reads CASSLRDVPYGYTF. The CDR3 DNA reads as TGTGCCAGCTCACTCAGGGACGTCCCCTATGGCTACACCTTC. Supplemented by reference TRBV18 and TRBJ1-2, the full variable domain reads NAGVMQNPRHLVRRRGQEARLRCSPMKGHSHVYWYRQLPEEGLKFMVYLQKENIIDESGMPKERFSAEFPKEGPSILRIQQVVRGDSAAYFCASSLRDVPYGYTFGSGTRLTVV.

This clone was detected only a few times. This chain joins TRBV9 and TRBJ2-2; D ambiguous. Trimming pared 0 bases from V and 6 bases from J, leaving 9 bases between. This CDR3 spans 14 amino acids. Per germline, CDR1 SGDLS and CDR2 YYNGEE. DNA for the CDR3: TGTGCCAGCAGCGTAGGTCCGCTCCCCGGGGAGCTGTTTTTT. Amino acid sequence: CASSVGPLPGELFF.

The CDR3 DNA follows: TGTGCCAGCAGCTTGTACAGTAATACAGATACGCAGTATTTT. It yields the protein CASSLYSNTDTQYF. This chain joins TRBV5-6 and TRBJ2-3; D is unclear. Germline lookup yields CDR1 SGHDT and CDR2 YYEEEE. The CDR3 is 14 residues long. V lost 1 base, J lost 3 bases, and 9 bases lay in between.

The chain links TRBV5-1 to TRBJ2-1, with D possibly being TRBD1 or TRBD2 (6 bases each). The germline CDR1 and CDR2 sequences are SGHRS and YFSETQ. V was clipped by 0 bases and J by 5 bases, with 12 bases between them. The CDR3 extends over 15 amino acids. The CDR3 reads CASSLVPGEDNEQFF. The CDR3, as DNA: TGCGCCAGCAGCTTGGTTCCAGGGGAGGACAATGAGCAGTTCTTC. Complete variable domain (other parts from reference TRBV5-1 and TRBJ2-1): KAGVTQTPRYLIKTRGQQVTLSCSPISGHRSVSWYQQTPGQGLQFLFEYFSETQRNKGNFPGRFSGRQFSNSRSEMNVSTLELGDSALYLCASSLVPGEDNEQFFGPGTRLTVL.

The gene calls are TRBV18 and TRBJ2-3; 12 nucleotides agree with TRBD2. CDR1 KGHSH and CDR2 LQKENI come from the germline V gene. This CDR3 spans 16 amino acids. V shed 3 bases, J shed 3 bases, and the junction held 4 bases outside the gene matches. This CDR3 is CASSPLTSGGTDTQYF. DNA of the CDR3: TGTGCCAGCTCACCCCTGACTAGCGGGGGAACAGATACGCAGTATTTT.

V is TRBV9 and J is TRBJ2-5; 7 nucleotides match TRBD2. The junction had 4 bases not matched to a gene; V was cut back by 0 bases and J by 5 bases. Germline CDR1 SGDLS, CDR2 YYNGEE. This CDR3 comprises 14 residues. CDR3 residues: CASSVEAGRETQYF. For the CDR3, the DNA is TGTGCCAGCAGCGTAGAAGCGGGACGGGAGACCCAGTACTTC.

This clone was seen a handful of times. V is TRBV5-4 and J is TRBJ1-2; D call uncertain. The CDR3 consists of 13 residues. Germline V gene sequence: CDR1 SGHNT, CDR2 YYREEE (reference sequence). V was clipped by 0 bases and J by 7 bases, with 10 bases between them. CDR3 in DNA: TGTGCCAGCAGCTTGGATCAGGATTTTGGCTACACCTTC. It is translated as CASSLDQDFGYTF.